Below are 23 T cell receptor beta chains sequenced from a single sample in a study of blood T cell repertoires in COVID-19 (dated by TCRdb to 2019 to 2021). Libraries were built with the immunoSEQ multiplex PCR assay. Here the immuneACCESS table is served through TCRdb, limited to in-frame sequences with V and J called. Missing clones are a known gap in these copies; in checked studies unresolved V genes cover under half, and the rest lacks a known reason. This sample has about 360,000 clones in its table, and around 87% of those were observed once. Clones ranked in the top ten supply 1.3% of the sample. The source material was PBMCs or T cells enriched from blood (not recorded which). The receptor set was obtained from a man aged 25-40 years who had recovered from COVID-19.

This clone appeared once. J is TRBJ1-2 and V is TRBV19; no firm D call. Trimming stripped 9 bases from V and 4 bases from J, with 15 bases between. The length of the CDR3 is 13 residues. CDR1 LNHDA and CDR2 SQIVND come from the germline V gene (reference sequence). As DNA, the CDR3 is TGTGCCAGCGAGACAAGGAACGGCTATGGCTACACCTTC. It specifies CASETRNGYGYTF.

The CDR3 DNA is TGCGCCAGCAGTCTAGTGGACAGCAACACTGAAGCTTTCTTT. It specifies CASSLVDSNTEAFF. The V gene is TRBV4-1, the J gene TRBJ1-1; a weak D match, TRBD1 (6 bases). CDR1 and CDR2 (germline): MGHRA, YSYEKL. Trimming removed 6 bases from V and 2 bases from J, with 13 bases in between. CDR3 size: 14 residues.

This clone was counted a single time. The V call is TRBV14, the J call TRBJ1-4, with 7 bases lining up with TRBD1. The CDR3 sequence is 16 residues long. Germline CDR1 and CDR2: SGHDN and FVKESK. V lost 3 bases and J lost 3; bases outside the gene matches: 7. CDR3 residues: CASSHFGQAANEKLFF. As DNA, the CDR3 is TGTGCCAGCAGCCATTTTGGACAGGCTGCTAATGAAAAACTGTTTTTT. Combining the CDR3 with reference TRBV14 and TRBJ1-4 gives the whole variable domain EAGVTQFPSHSVIEKGQTVTLRCDPISGHDNLYWYRRVMGKEIKFLLHFVKESKQDESGMPNNRFLAERTGGTYSTLKVQPAELEDSGVYFCASSHFGQAANEKLFFGSGTQLSVL.

The chain couples TRBV7-9 to TRBJ1-2, with 10 bases fitting TRBD1. From germline, CDR1 is SEHNR and CDR2 FQNEAQ (reference sequence). CDR3 size: 15 residues. After removal of 2 bases from V and 4 bases from J, the junction contained 4 bases not matched to a gene. CDR3 protein: CASSLRTGGLYGYTF. CDR3 bases: TGTGCCAGCAGCTTAAGGACAGGGGGGCTCTATGGCTACACCTTC.

This clone has just a few counts. The rearrangement joins TRBV12-3 or TRBV12-4 to TRBJ1-1, with a weak D call TRBD1 (5 bases). The CDR3 totals 12 residues. V was trimmed by 3 bases and J by 6 bases, leaving 8 bases between them. CDR3 loop: CASSLIGAEAFF. CDR3 DNA sequence: TGTGCCAGCAGTTTGATAGGGGCTGAAGCTTTCTTT.

With respect to this clone: This specimen includes other DNA sequences encoding the same CDR3. This chain uses TRBV5-6 with TRBJ1-1; possibly TRBD1 for D (6 bases). Per germline, CDR1 SGHDT and CDR2 YYEEEE. The V gene lost 4 bases and the J gene lost 2 bases, with 9 bases spanning the gap. The CDR3 covers 13 residues. The CDR3 sequence is CASSHRVNTEAFF. The CDR3 DNA sequence: TGTGCCAGCAGCCACAGGGTAAACACTGAAGCTTTCTTT.

V and J are TRBV30 and TRBJ2-3; 7 positions match TRBD1. The CDR3 has 15 amino acids. Germline loops: CDR1 GTSNPN, CDR2 SVGIG (reference sequence). V trimming: 3 bases; J trimming: 2 bases; junction bases outside the gene matches: 8. For the CDR3, the DNA is TGTGCCTGGAGGGGGACAGAGCTGCCCACAGATACGCAGTATTTT. This sequence encodes CAWRGTELPTDTQYF.

This clone was counted a single time. In DNA form, the CDR3 reads TGTGCCAGCAGTGCGGGACTAGCATCCCTCATGTACGAGCAGTACTTC. This codes for CASSAGLASLMYEQYF. This sequence joins TRBV6-1 and TRBJ2-7; 9 nucleotides agree with TRBD2. Trimming cost V 4 bases and J 4 bases; bases outside gene matches: 11. Per the germline V gene, CDR1 is MNHNS and CDR2 is SASEGT. The CDR3 has 16 residues.

The V gene is TRBV4-1, the J gene TRBJ1-2, with D tentatively TRBD1 (6 bases). The germline gives CDR1 MGHRA, CDR2 YSYEKL. This CDR3 contains 13 residues. Trimming took 1 base from V and 4 from J, leaving 7 bases between them. The CDR3 bases are TGCGCCAGCAGCCAAGTAGGGGGCTATGGCTACACCTTC. Encoded protein: CASSQVGGYGYTF.

The V and J genes are TRBV28 and TRBJ2-3, with TRBD2 matching over 8 bases. The CDR3 loop spans 15 amino acids. CDR1 is MDHEN, CDR2 SYDVKM, per germline. V dropped 7 bases and J dropped 3; count of bases not matched to a gene: 9. The DNA of the CDR3 is TGTGCCAGCACTATAAGCCAGCGGGGGACAGATACGCAGTATTTT. Protein product: CASTISQRGTDTQYF.

This chain connects TRBV7-9 to TRBJ1-1; D gene uncertain. Germline CDR1 reads SEHNR; CDR2 reads FQNEAQ (reference sequence). This CDR3 has 15 amino acids. With 2 bases removed from V and 5 bases from J, the gap between germline ends came to 15 bases. DNA of the CDR3: TGTGCCAGCAGCTTAAGTGCGGAGGGATGGACTGAAGCTTTCTTT. Amino acid sequence: CASSLSAEGWTEAFF. Based on the CDR3 plus reference TRBV7-9 and TRBJ1-1, the full variable domain is DTGVSQNPRHKITKRGQNVTFRCDPISEHNRLYWYRQTLGQGPEFLTYFQNEAQLEKSRLLSDRFSAERPKGSFSTLEIQRTEQGDSAMYLCASSLSAEGWTEAFFGQGTRLTVV.

The rearrangement joins TRBV10-3 to TRBJ1-1; 9 positions match TRBD1. Germline CDR1 is ENHRY and CDR2 is SYGVKD. The CDR3 totals 12 residues. With 6 bases clipped from V and 7 bases from J, the junction kept 3 bases outside the gene matches. CDR3 residues: CAIRPTGGEAFF. The CDR3 nucleotides read TGTGCCATCAGACCGACAGGGGGTGAAGCTTTCTTT.

The genes are TRBV6-1 and TRBJ1-2; D unclear. CDR1 is MNHNS, CDR2 SASEGT, per germline. The CDR3 has 16 residues. Trimming took off 1 base at V and 0 bases at J, with 12 bases between the two ends. The CDR3, as DNA: TGTGCCAGCAGTGAAGTAGCTGGGTTCACTAACTATGGCTACACCTTC. Translating it yields CASSEVAGFTNYGYTF.

In nucleotides, the CDR3 is TGTGCCAGCAGCTCCCCGGGGTTGTCCACAGATACGCAGTATTTT. It codes for CASSSPGLSTDTQYF. The chain joins TRBV13 to TRBJ2-3; D possibly corresponds to TRBD2 (5 bases). V shed 4 bases and J shed 2 bases, with 13 bases lying between them. The CDR3 length is 15 residues. Germline CDR1 reads PRHDT; CDR2 reads FYEKMQ (reference sequence).

In this sample, this clone turned up once. This chain links TRBV6-2 or TRBV6-3 with TRBJ1-5; D not certain. The CDR3 sequence is 17 residues long. In germline, CDR1 is MNHEY, CDR2 SVGEGT. V shed 6 bases and J shed 4 bases, with 22 bases lying between them. The CDR3 is CASSPPGTKNKNQPQHF. CDR3 sequence (DNA): TGTGCCAGCAGCCCCCCGGGAACGAAAAATAAAAATCAGCCCCAGCATTTT.

The V gene is TRBV10-1, the J gene TRBJ2-7; 13 positions agree with TRBD2. Germline CDR1 and CDR2: WNHNN and SYGVQD (reference sequence). J was trimmed by 5 bases and V by 2 bases; bases with no gene match: 3. This CDR3 region has 15 residues. The CDR3: CASSETSGGVHEQYF. DNA of the CDR3: TGCGCCAGCAGTGAGACTAGCGGGGGGGTCCACGAGCAGTACTTC.

The chain is built from TRBV27 and TRBJ1-5; D not certain. V was cut by 4 bases and J by 8 bases, with 12 bases left in between. This CDR3 has 13 amino acids. Germline CDR1 reads MNHEY; CDR2 reads SMNVEV (reference sequence). This chain's CDR3 is CASSYSRVEPQHF. The CDR3 nucleotides are TGTGCCAGCAGTTATTCCCGGGTGGAGCCCCAGCATTTT.

This clone was seen only a few times. J is TRBJ1-1 and V is TRBV2, with D hard to call. The V gene's germline CDR1 is SNHLY and CDR2 FYNNEI. The CDR3 is 12 amino acids. The V end was cut by 9 bases, the J end by 4 bases, with 12 bases between. The CDR3 here is CARGRPPTEAFF. DNA of the CDR3: TGTGCCAGGGGGAGGCCGCCCACTGAAGCTTTCTTT.

The chain carries TRBV4-1 and TRBJ1-2, with 8 bases lining up with TRBD1. CDR1 is MGHRA, CDR2 YSYEKL, per germline. After removal of 4 bases from V and 4 bases from J, the junction contained 2 bases not matched to a gene. The CDR3 totals 13 residues. CDR3 amino acids: CASSRTGFYGYTF. CDR3 nucleotides: TGCGCCAGCAGCCGGACAGGGTTCTATGGCTACACCTTC.

This clone has more than one count but fewer than ten. The V call is TRBV30, the J call TRBJ1-2; 7 bases line up with TRBD1. The CDR3 consists of 16 residues. V was pared by 1 base and J by 7 bases, with 15 bases of the junction left unmatched. Germline V lookup: CDR1 GTSNPN, CDR2 SVGIG (reference sequence). CDR3 sequence (DNA): TGTGCCTGGAGTGATTTATATTTTAGGGGGCAGGGTGGCTACACCTTC. Residues: CAWSDLYFRGQGGYTF.

The J gene is TRBJ1-1, the V gene TRBV30, with D perhaps matching TRBD1 (6 bases). The CDR3 extends over 13 amino acids. V was clipped by 4 bases and J by 1 base, with 10 bases between them. Germline V gene data show CDR1 as GTSNPN and CDR2 as SVGIG (reference sequence). The CDR3: CAWNPTGNTEAFF. The CDR3 coding sequence is TGTGCCTGGAACCCGACAGGGAACACTGAAGCTTTCTTT.

In this sample, this clone turned up once. The chain has TRBV6-1 and TRBJ2-3, with D perhaps TRBD2 (6 bases). The CDR3 has 15 residues. V was shortened by 0 bases and J by 3 bases, with 10 bases between the two germline ends. CDR1 MNHNS and CDR2 SASEGT come from the germline V gene. CDR3 nucleotides: TGTGCCAGCAGTGAAGCACGGAGGGAAACAGATACGCAGTATTTT. Its translation is CASSEARRETDTQYF.

The chain uses TRBV9 and TRBJ1-4, with 9 bases lining up with TRBD1. CDR3 length: 16 amino acids. The germline gives CDR1 SGDLS, CDR2 YYNGEE. Trimming cost V 4 bases and J 4 bases; bases outside gene matches: 8. The CDR3 loop is CASSFGQGRDNEKLFF. The CDR3 coding sequence is TGTGCCAGCAGCTTTGGACAGGGGCGGGATAATGAAAAACTGTTTTTT.